These 26 T cell receptor beta chains came from one sample sequenced in a study of blood T cell repertoires in COVID-19. TCRdb's table, derived via immunoSEQ multiplex PCR, lists solely in-frame clones and lacks some. The sample includes roughly 240,000 clones, more than 85% seen only once; the top ten take 3.6%. The material sequenced was peripheral blood. The receptors here all came from a man aged 18 to 29 with active or convalescent COVID-19.

The genes are TRBV5-1 and TRBJ1-6; perhaps TRBD1 as D (5 bases). The CDR3 sequence is 14 residues long. Trimming stripped 0 bases from V and 9 bases from J, with 10 bases between. Germline lookup yields CDR1 SGHRS and CDR2 YFSETQ. For the CDR3, the DNA is TGCGCCAGCAGCTTGGAGCAGGGCAGTTCACCCCTCCACTTT. Translation gives CASSLEQGSSPLHF.

The chain links TRBV6-2 or TRBV6-3 to TRBJ2-7; D ambiguous. The CDR3 length is 14 residues. Trimming removed 6 bases from V and 6 bases from J, with 18 bases in between. Germline V CDR1 and CDR2: MNHEY, SVGEGT. The CDR3 is CASSRLATPSEQYF. CDR3 sequence (DNA): TGTGCCAGCAGCCGGCTGGCGACACCCTCCGAGCAGTACTTC.

The chain has TRBV27 and TRBJ1-2, with a possible D match to TRBD1 (5 bases). The germline V and J ends were trimmed by 2 bases and 8 bases, with 12 bases remaining between them. CDR3 size: 13 residues. CDR1 MNHEY and CDR2 SMNVEV come from the germline V gene (reference sequence). DNA of the CDR3: TGTGCCAGCAGTTTAATTCAGGGTAGGGGCTACACCTTC. Residues: CASSLIQGRGYTF.

The V gene is TRBV27, the J gene TRBJ2-3; D is possibly TRBD2 (6 bases). With 8 bases removed from V and 4 bases from J, the gap between germline ends came to 16 bases. The CDR3 consists of 14 residues. Germline V CDR1 and CDR2: MNHEY, SMNVEV (reference sequence). The CDR3 protein is CASGHGGGADTQYF. The CDR3 DNA sequence: TGTGCCAGCGGTCACGGCGGAGGGGCAGATACGCAGTATTTT.

The V call is TRBV7-2, the J call TRBJ2-7, with 14 bases that match TRBD2. Germline CDR1 reads SGHTA; CDR2 reads FQGNSA. CDR3 size: 16 residues. V was pared by 4 bases and J by 5 bases, with 7 bases of the junction left unmatched. The CDR3 is CASSSRLAGGVDEQYF. DNA for the CDR3: TGTGCCAGCAGCTCACGACTAGCGGGAGGGGTCGACGAGCAGTACTTC.

This clone was counted a single time. This sequence joins TRBV19 and TRBJ2-2; 12 positions match TRBD2. Germline assignment: CDR1 LNHDA and CDR2 SQIVND (reference sequence). With 2 bases clipped from V and 8 bases from J, the junction kept 9 bases outside the gene matches. The CDR3 contains 17 residues. The CDR3 loop is CASSIKRLAGDLGELFF. The CDR3 DNA is TGTGCCAGTAGTATAAAGAGACTAGCGGGAGATCTGGGGGAGCTGTTTTTT.

The chain recombines TRBV19 with TRBJ1-3, with TRBD1 as a possible D gene (5 bases). Germline V gene lookup returns CDR1 LNHDA and CDR2 SQIVND (reference sequence). The CDR3 has 15 residues. Trimming stripped 7 bases from V and 2 bases from J, with 15 bases between. The CDR3 region is CASIFDSSPGNTIYF. The CDR3 DNA is TGTGCCAGTATTTTTGACAGTAGCCCTGGAAACACCATATATTTT.

The chain is built from TRBV10-2 and TRBJ2-7; D is uncertain. The CDR3 sequence is 13 residues long. V gave up 7 bases and J gave up 2 bases, with 12 bases separating them. CDR1 and CDR2 (germline): WSHSY, SAAADI. The CDR3 region has the DNA TGCGCCAGCACCTTTACTTCCGCCTACGAGCAGTACTTC. Protein product: CASTFTSAYEQYF.

The V gene is TRBV2, the J gene TRBJ2-7; D gene uncertain. The CDR3 loop spans 13 amino acids. CDR1 and CDR2 from the germline V gene are SNHLY and FYNNEI. Trimming took off 0 bases at V and 12 bases at J, with 15 bases between the two ends. The CDR3 region is CASSEAPLGHLYF. The CDR3 bases are TGTGCCAGCAGTGAAGCGCCACTTGGTCATCTGTACTTC.

This chain links TRBV3-1 (or the pseudogene TRBV3-2) with TRBJ2-1, with D perhaps TRBD2 (6 bases). The CDR3 is made up of 15 amino acids. The V end was cut by 0 bases, the J end by 4 bases, with 10 bases between. Germline V gives CDR1 LGHDT, CDR2 YNNKEL (reference sequence). For the CDR3, the DNA is TGTGCCAGCAGCCAAGAAACGGAGGGTTACAATGAGCAGTTCTTC. Translating gives CASSQETEGYNEQFF.

The chain carries TRBV20-1 and TRBJ2-5; no clear D. V lost 0 bases to trimming and J lost 5 bases, with 4 bases between them. Germline V lookup: CDR1 DFQATT, CDR2 SNEGSKA (reference sequence). The CDR3 has 11 amino acids. The CDR3 bases are TGCAGTGCTAGAGATCGGGAGACCCAGTACTTC. It codes for CSARDRETQYF.

V is TRBV11-3 and J is TRBJ1-2, with D possibly TRBD1 on 6 matching bases. This CDR3 is built from 16 residues. The germline V gene encodes CDR1 SGHNT and CDR2 YENEEA. V lost 4 bases and J lost 8, with 23 bases in between. The CDR3 spells CASSYDSNTGMYGYTF. CDR3 in DNA: TGTGCCAGCAGCTATGACTCTAACACAGGGATGTACGGCTACACCTTC. Combining the CDR3 with reference TRBV11-3 and TRBJ1-2 gives the whole variable domain EAGVVQSPRYKIIEKKQPVAFWCNPISGHNTLYWYLQNLGQGPELLIRYENEEAVDDSQLPKDRFSAERLKGVDSTLKIQPAELGDSAVYLCASSYDSNTGMYGYTFGSGTRLTVV.

The chain has TRBV10-3 and TRBJ2-3; D may be TRBD1 (5 bases). Trimming removed 5 bases at V and 5 bases at J, with 14 bases between. The CDR3 sequence is 14 residues long. Looked up from germline, CDR1 is ENHRY and CDR2 is SYGVKD. The CDR3 here is CAISKREGEDTQYF. As DNA, the CDR3 is TGTGCCATCAGTAAGAGAGAAGGGGAAGATACGCAGTATTTT.

The chain links TRBV19 to TRBJ2-5; tentative D call: TRBD1 (6 bases). The germline V and J ends were trimmed by 10 bases and 5 bases, with 20 bases remaining between them. CDR3 size: 14 residues. Germline V gene data show CDR1 as LNHDA and CDR2 as SQIVND (reference sequence). The CDR3 nucleotides are TGTGCCACCACCCCAACAGGGTCGCGGGAGACCCAGTACTTC. It encodes CATTPTGSRETQYF.

The V gene is TRBV29-1, the J gene TRBJ2-2; 9 bases agree with TRBD2. The J segment lost 6 bases and the V segment lost 6 bases, leaving 11 bases of the junction unmatched. Germline values: CDR1 SQVTM, CDR2 ANQGSEA. This CDR3 region has 15 residues. The CDR3 here is CSVRIAGVASGELFF. DNA for the CDR3: TGCAGCGTCCGTATAGCGGGAGTAGCGTCCGGGGAGCTGTTTTTT.

This chain connects TRBV28 to TRBJ2-7; TRBD1 matches at 9 bases. Trimming cost V 5 bases and J 5 bases; bases outside gene matches: 4. There are 13 residues in the CDR3. The V gene's germline CDR1 is MDHEN and CDR2 SYDVKM. The CDR3, as DNA: TGTGCCAGCAGTCGGGACAGGGTCCACGAGCAGTACTTC. It translates to CASSRDRVHEQYF.

J is TRBJ1-4 and V is TRBV6-5; perhaps TRBD1 as D (5 bases). This CDR3 spans 15 amino acids. Trimming cost V 6 bases and J 8 bases, with 19 bases left between them. Germline CDR1 reads MNHEY; CDR2 reads SVGAGI. CDR3 residues: CASRNLWQGTEKLFF. The CDR3 DNA is TGTGCCAGCAGGAACCTTTGGCAGGGTACCGAAAAACTGTTTTTT.

The chain links TRBV6-2 or TRBV6-3 to TRBJ1-1; D is possibly TRBD1 (6 bases). V was trimmed by 3 bases and J by 5 bases, leaving 16 bases between them. Germline V gene sequence: CDR1 MNHEY, CDR2 SVGEGT. CDR3 length: 15 amino acids. The CDR3, as DNA: TGTGCCAGCAGTTATTCGAACACAGGGCGAACTGAAGCTTTCTTT. It specifies CASSYSNTGRTEAFF.

The chain carries TRBV10-3 and TRBJ1-1; D is possibly TRBD1 (5 bases). Looked up from germline, CDR1 is ENHRY and CDR2 is SYGVKD. This CDR3 region has 15 residues. Trimming shortened V by 7 bases and J by 9 bases, and 24 bases separated the two germline ends. CDR3: CAIIKDPVGQGKAFF. The CDR3, as DNA: TGTGCCATCATTAAAGATCCGGTGGGGCAGGGTAAAGCTTTCTTT.

As for this clone: The junction shows a germline mismatch at one end, possibly a read error. This chain's CDR3 is CASSLMTGPTCF. The CDR3 nucleotides are TGTGCCAGCAGCTTGATGACAGGTCCAACGTGCTTC. The gene calls are TRBV5-6 and TRBJ1-2, with D possibly TRBD1 on 6 matching bases. This CDR3 has 12 residues. Per the germline V gene, CDR1 is SGHDT and CDR2 is YYEEEE. Based on the CDR3 plus reference TRBV5-6 and TRBJ1-2, the full variable domain is DAGVTQSPTHLIKTRGQQVTLRCSPKSGHDTVSWYQQALGQGPQFIFQYYEEEERQRGNFPDRFSGHQFPNYSSELNVNALLLGDSALYLCASSLMTGPTCFGSGTRLTVV.

This chain uses TRBV5-4 with TRBJ2-5; D gene ambiguous. Trimming shortened V by 2 bases and J by 4 bases, and 9 bases separated the two germline ends. Germline V gene sequence: CDR1 SGHNT, CDR2 YYREEE (reference sequence). This CDR3 has 13 amino acids. DNA for the CDR3: TGTGCCAGCAGCTTACCCGGTCGAGAGACCCAGTACTTC. It is translated as CASSLPGRETQYF.

The genes are TRBV11-3 and TRBJ2-6; D not resolved. V dropped 3 bases and J dropped 0 bases, with 3 bases sitting between them. The germline V gene has CDR1 SGHNT and CDR2 YENEEA. The CDR3 is 14 residues long. The CDR3 DNA reads TGTGCCAGCAGCTTTCACTCTGGGGCCAACGTCCTGACTTTC. Residues: CASSFHSGANVLTF.

The chain is built from TRBV5-1 and TRBJ1-1; 8 bases map to TRBD1. The CDR3 spans 15 residues. Germline CDR1 SGHRS, CDR2 YFSETQ. Trimming at V came to 2 bases and at J to 2 bases, leaving 5 bases not matched to a gene. CDR3 amino acids: CASSLGQGGNTEAFF. Here the CDR3 DNA reads TGCGCCAGCAGCTTAGGACAGGGAGGCAACACTGAAGCTTTCTTT.

The genes are TRBV16 and TRBJ2-3; 9 nucleotides agree with TRBD2. J lost 6 bases, V lost 6 bases, and 13 bases had no gene match. CDR3 length: 16 amino acids. Looked up from germline, CDR1 is KGHSY and CDR2 is FQNENV. The CDR3 sequence: CASSPRIAGASDTQYF. For the CDR3, the DNA is TGTGCCAGCAGTCCCAGAATAGCGGGAGCATCCGATACGCAGTATTTT.

The DNA of the CDR3 is TGCGCCAGCAGCCAAGACCCTCCCACAGGGGGCTATGGCTACACCTTC. Translated, it gives CASSQDPPTGGYGYTF. The chain carries TRBV4-3 and TRBJ1-2; 8 bases align to TRBD1. This CDR3 is 16 amino acids long. Germline values: CDR1 LGHNA, CDR2 YSLEER. V lost 0 bases to trimming and J lost 4 bases; unmatched junction nucleotides: 7.

The V call is TRBV5-5, the J call TRBJ1-6; the D is unclear. The CDR3 is 12 residues long. The germline V gene has CDR1 SGHKS and CDR2 YYEKEE (reference sequence). Trimming pared 2 bases from V and 11 bases from J, leaving 8 bases between. CDR3 sequence (DNA): TGTGCCAGCAGCTTTGACTATCCACCCCTCCACTTT. Protein sequence: CASSFDYPPLHF.